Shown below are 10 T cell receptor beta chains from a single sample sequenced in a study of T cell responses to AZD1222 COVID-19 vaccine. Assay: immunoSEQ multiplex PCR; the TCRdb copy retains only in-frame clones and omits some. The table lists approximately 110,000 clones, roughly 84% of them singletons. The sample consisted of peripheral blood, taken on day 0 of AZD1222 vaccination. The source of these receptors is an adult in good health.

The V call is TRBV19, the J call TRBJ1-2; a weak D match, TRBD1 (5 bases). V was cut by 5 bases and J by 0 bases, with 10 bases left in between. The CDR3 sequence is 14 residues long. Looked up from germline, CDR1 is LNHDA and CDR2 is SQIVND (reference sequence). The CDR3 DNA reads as TGTGCCAGTAGTTTTTCAGGGTCTAACTATGGCTACACCTTC. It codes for CASSFSGSNYGYTF. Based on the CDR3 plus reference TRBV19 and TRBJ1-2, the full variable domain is DGGITQSPKYLFRKEGQNVTLSCEQNLNHDAMYWYRQDPGQGLRLIYYSQIVNDFQKGDIAEGYSVSREKKESFPLTVTSAQKNPTAFYLCASSFSGSNYGYTFGSGTRLTVV.

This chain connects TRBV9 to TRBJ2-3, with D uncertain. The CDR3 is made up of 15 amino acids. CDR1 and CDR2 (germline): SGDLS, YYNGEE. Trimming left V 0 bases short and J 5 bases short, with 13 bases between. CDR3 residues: CASSVEAARGDTQYF. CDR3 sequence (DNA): TGTGCCAGCAGCGTAGAGGCGGCTAGAGGAGATACGCAGTATTTT. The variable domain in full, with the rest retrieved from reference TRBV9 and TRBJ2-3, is DSGVTQTPKHLITATGQRVTLRCSPRSGDLSVYWYQQSLDQGLQFLIQYYNGEERAKGNILERFSAQQFPDLHSELNLSSLELGDSALYFCASSVEAARGDTQYFGPGTRLTVL.

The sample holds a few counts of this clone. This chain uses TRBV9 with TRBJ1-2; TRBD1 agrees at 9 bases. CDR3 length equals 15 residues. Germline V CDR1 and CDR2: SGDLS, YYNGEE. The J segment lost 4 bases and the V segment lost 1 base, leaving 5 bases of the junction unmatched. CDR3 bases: TGTGCCAGCAGCGTAAATCCGACAGGGGGCTATGGCTACACCTTC. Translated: CASSVNPTGGYGYTF.

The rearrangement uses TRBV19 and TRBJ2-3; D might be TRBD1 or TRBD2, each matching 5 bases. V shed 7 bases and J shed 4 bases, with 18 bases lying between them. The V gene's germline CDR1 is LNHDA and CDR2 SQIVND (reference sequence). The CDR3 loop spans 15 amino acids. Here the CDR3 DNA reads TGTGCCAGTACCCCCCCCGGGGCAATGGCAGATACGCAGTATTTT. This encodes CASTPPGAMADTQYF. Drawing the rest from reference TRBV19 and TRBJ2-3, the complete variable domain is DGGITQSPKYLFRKEGQNVTLSCEQNLNHDAMYWYRQDPGQGLRLIYYSQIVNDFQKGDIAEGYSVSREKKESFPLTVTSAQKNPTAFYLCASTPPGAMADTQYFGPGTRLTVL.

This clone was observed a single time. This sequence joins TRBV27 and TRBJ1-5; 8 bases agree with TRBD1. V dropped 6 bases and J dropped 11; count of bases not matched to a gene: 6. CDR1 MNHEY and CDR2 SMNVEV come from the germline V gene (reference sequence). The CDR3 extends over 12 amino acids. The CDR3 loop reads CASSPRTGTQHF. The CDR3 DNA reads TGTGCCAGCAGCCCCCGGACAGGGACCCAGCATTTT.

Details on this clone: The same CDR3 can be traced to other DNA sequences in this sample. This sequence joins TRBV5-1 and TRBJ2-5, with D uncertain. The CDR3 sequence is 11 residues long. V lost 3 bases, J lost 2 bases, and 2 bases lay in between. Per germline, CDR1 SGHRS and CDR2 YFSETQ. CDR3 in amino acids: CASSYQETQYF. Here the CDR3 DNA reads TGCGCCAGCAGCTATCAAGAGACCCAGTACTTC.

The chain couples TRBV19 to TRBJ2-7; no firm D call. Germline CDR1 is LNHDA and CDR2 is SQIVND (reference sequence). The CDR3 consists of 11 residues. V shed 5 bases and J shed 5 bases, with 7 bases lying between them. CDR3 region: CASSWGNEQYF. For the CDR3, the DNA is TGTGCCAGTAGTTGGGGTAACGAGCAGTACTTC.

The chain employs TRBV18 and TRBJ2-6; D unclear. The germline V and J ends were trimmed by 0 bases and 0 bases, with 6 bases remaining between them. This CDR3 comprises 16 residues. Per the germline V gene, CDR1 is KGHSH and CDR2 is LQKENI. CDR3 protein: CASSPPPSSGANVLTF. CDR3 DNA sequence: TGTGCCAGCTCACCACCCCCCAGCTCTGGGGCCAACGTCCTGACTTTC.

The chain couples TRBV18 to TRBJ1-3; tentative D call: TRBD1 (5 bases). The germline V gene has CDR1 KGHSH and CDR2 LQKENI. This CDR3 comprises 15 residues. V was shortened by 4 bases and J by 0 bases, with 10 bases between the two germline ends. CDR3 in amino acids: CASSHGGGSGNTIYF. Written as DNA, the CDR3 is TGTGCCAGCTCACATGGGGGTGGCTCTGGAAACACCATATATTTT.

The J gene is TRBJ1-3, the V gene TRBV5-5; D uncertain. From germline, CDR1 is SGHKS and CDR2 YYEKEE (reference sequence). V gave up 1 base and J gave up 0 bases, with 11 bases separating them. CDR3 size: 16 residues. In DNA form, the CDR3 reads TGTGCCAGCAGCTTGCTTTCCGTGAGCTCTGGAAACACCATATATTTT. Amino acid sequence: CASSLLSVSSGNTIYF.